This T cell receptor (beta chain) was profiled in a study of T-cell reconstitution after alpha-beta-depleted transplantation in children. As to this clonotype: Its antigen is still unknown. The junction departs from the called germline gene at one end, perhaps through a read error.

Germline V gene sequence: CDR1 SSHAT, CDR2 FNYEAQ (reference sequence). This CDR3 spans 12 amino acids. Unique molecular identifiers were incorporated into the prepared TCRbeta library. TCRdb itself ran the PCR reads through MiXCR, one entry per CDR3 protein. This sample carries fewer than 450,000 distinct CDR3 sequences, under 20% of them seen once, and the ten largest clones take roughly 40%. Study results and limitations: Day-60 TCRbeta diversity that was high in some patients was derived from surviving recipient T cells and thymic progenitors. Several hundred expanded graft clones reportedly supplied alpha-beta T cells about two months after transplant. T-cell counts and diversity at one year following transplant were attributed mainly to newly produced T cells.

The genes are TRBV7-7 and TRBJ2-2; D is perhaps TRBD1 (5 bases). Specimen: PBMCs, mostly from graft donor cells, collected 360 days after TCRalphabeta/CD19-depleted stem cell transplant. This TCR was recovered from a male patient between 2 and 15 years old who had a stem cell transplant for acute lymphoblastic leukemia, so the T cells may come from the graft donor. The DNA for the CDR3 is TGTGCTAGCAGCTTGCAGGGCGGGGAGCTGTTTTTT. Its protein is CASSLQGGELFF.